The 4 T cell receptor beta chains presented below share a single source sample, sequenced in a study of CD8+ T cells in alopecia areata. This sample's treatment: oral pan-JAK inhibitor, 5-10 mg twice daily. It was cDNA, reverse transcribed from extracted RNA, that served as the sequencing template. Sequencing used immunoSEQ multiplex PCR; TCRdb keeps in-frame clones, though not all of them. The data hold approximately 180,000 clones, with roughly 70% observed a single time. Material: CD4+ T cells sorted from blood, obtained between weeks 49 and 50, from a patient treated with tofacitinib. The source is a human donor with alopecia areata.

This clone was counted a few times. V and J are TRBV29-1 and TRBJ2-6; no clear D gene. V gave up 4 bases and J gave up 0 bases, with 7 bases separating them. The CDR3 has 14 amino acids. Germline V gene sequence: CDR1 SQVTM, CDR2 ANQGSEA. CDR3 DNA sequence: TGCAGCGTTGTCCCAGTCTCTGGGGCCAACGTCCTGACTTTC. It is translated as CSVVPVSGANVLTF.

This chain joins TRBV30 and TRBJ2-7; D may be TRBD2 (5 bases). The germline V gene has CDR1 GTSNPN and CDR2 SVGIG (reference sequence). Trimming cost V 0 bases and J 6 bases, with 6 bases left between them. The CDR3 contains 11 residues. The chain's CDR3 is CAWSVGGEQYF. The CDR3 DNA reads TGTGCCTGGAGTGTTGGAGGCGAGCAGTACTTC.

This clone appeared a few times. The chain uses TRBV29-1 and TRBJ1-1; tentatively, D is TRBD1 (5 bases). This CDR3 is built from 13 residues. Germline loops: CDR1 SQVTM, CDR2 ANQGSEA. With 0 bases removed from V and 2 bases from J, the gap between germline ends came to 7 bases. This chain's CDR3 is CSVEEQANTEAFF. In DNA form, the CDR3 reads TGCAGCGTTGAAGAACAGGCCAACACTGAAGCTTTCTTT.

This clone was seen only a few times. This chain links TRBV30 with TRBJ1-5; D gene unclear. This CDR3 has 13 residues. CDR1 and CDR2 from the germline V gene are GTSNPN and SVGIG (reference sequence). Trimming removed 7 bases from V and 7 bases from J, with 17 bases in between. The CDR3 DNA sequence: TGTGCCTCCTCAAGCGGGGTACAACAGCCCCAGCATTTT. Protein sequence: CASSSGVQQPQHF. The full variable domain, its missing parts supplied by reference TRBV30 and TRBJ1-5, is SQTIHQWPATLVQPVGSPLSLECTVEGTSNPNLYWYRQAAGRGLQLLFYSVGIGQISSEVPQNLSASRPQDRQFILSSKKLLLSDSGFYLCASSSGVQQPQHFGDGTRLSIL.